The 15 T cell receptor beta chains given below trace back to one sample, sequenced in a study of Tregs in tolerant kidney transplant recipients. Data came from immunoSEQ multiplex PCR; TCRdb stores just in-frame clones and leaves some out. The sample shows about 48,000 clones, and 0.85% sits with its ten largest clones. Sequencing used CD4+ T cells from blood, obtained before the transplant. All receptors come from a human donor who received a combined kidney and bone marrow transplant.

To note about this clone: Coverage ceases 3 residues before the CDR3 finishes, and the germline J gene fills in the end. This chain joins TRBV7-3 and TRBJ2-5, with TRBD2 matching over 9 bases. The CDR3 spans 17 residues. Trimming at V came to 2 bases and at J to 1 base, leaving 8 bases not matched to a gene. The V gene's germline CDR1 is SGHTA and CDR2 FQGTGA. The CDR3 reads CASSLGVAGGGQETQYF. CDR3 DNA, as far as it was read: TGTGCCAGCAGCTTAGGGGTCGCGGGAGGGGGCCAAGAGACC.

Concerning this clone: The sequence runs out 3 residues before the end of the CDR3; the remainder is reconstructed from the germline J gene. The chain recombines TRBV20-1 with TRBJ2-5, with 8 bases aligning to TRBD1. CDR3 length equals 12 residues. V shed 5 bases and J 5 bases; nucleotides not matched to a gene: 4. Germline V gene data show CDR1 as DFQATT and CDR2 as SNEGSKA (reference sequence). The chain's CDR3 is CSAPGGVETQYF. CDR3 bases read: TGCAGTGCTCCAGGGGGCGTCGAGACC.

As for this clone: The missing CDR3 end, 3 residues past where the read stops, is filled in from the germline J gene. The chain recombines TRBV18 with TRBJ2-7; 8 bases are shared with TRBD2. Trimming cost V 6 bases and J 2 bases; bases outside gene matches: 12. CDR1 is KGHSH and CDR2 is LQKENI in the germline V gene. The CDR3 loop spans 16 amino acids. The CDR3 reads CASSQLGVAGPYEQYF. The CDR3 DNA, read in part, is TGTGCCAGCTCTCAACTCGGGGTAGCGGGGCCCTACGAG.

Turning to this clone: The CDR3 end falls 3 residues outside the read, so it is completed with the germline J gene. V is TRBV5-1 and J is TRBJ1-2; a possible D gene is TRBD1 (6 bases). The CDR3 consists of 13 residues. V lost 5 bases, J lost 6 bases, and 14 bases lay in between. Germline lookup yields CDR1 SGHRS and CDR2 YFSETQ. The covered CDR3 bases are TGCGCCAGCAGGGCAGGGGTGGAAGATGGC. Translated: CASRAGVEDG. Given in full, the CDR3 is CASRAGVEDGYTF.

The DNA read from the CDR3 is TGTGCCAGCTCAAAGGGGATGGGACGGACAGACACTGAA. Its protein is CASSKGMGRTDTE. The full-length CDR3 reads as CASSKGMGRTDTEAFF. The chain is built from TRBV18 and TRBJ1-1, with D maybe TRBD1 (6 bases). Read coverage stops 3 residues before the CDR3 terminus; the germline J gene supplies the remainder. V shed 5 bases and J shed 3 bases, with 19 bases lying between them. The CDR3 is 16 amino acids. The germline CDR1 and CDR2 sequences are KGHSH and LQKENI.

Comments on this clone: The read terminates 3 residues before the CDR3 end, so the remaining end is supplied by the germline J gene. The rearrangement uses TRBV18 and TRBJ2-1, with 8 bases that match TRBD2. The ends lost 6 bases at V and 9 bases at J; junction bases unmatched: 13. Germline CDR1 and CDR2: KGHSH and LQKENI. This CDR3 contains 15 residues. The CDR3 loop reads CASSSGLGRSGEQFF. The part of the CDR3 DNA that was read is TGTGCCAGCTCGTCGGGACTAGGTCGGAGCGGTGAG.

As concerns this clone: The CDR3 is cut off 3 residues early in the read; its end comes from the germline J gene. The chain is built from TRBV18 and TRBJ1-5, with a tentative D call TRBD1 (6 bases). V lost 0 bases and J lost 4, with 10 bases in between. CDR3 length: 15 amino acids. The V gene's germline CDR1 is KGHSH and CDR2 LQKENI. The sequenced CDR3 bases are TGTGCCAGCTCACCACCCGACAGGACGAATCAGCCC. This sequence encodes CASSPPDRTNQP. The CDR3 as a whole reads CASSPPDRTNQPQHF.

As to this clone: The read comes to an end 3 residues before the CDR3 does, leaving the germline J gene to fill in the end. The rearrangement uses TRBV7-3 and TRBJ1-6; no reliable D call. The CDR3 has 15 residues. V dropped 1 base and J dropped 8 bases, with 12 bases sitting between them. Germline CDR1 SGHTA, CDR2 FQGTGA. Incomplete CDR3 DNA: TGTGCCAGCAGCTTAAGTCCGGTGAGGGATTCACCC. Its translation is CASSLSPVRDSP. The entire CDR3 protein is CASSLSPVRDSPLHF. Full variable domain (rest looked up from reference TRBV7-3 and TRBJ1-6): GAGVSQTPSNKVTEKGKYVELRCDPISGHTALYWYRQSLGQGPEFLIYFQGTGAADDSGLPNDRFFAVRPEGSVSTLKIQRTERGDSAVYLCASSLSPVRDSPLHFGNGTRLTVT.

In regard to this clone: The missing CDR3 end, 3 residues past where the read stops, is filled in from the germline J gene. The rearrangement links TRBV5-1 to TRBJ2-5; D possibly corresponds to TRBD1 (5 bases). With 1 base removed from V and 1 base from J, the gap between germline ends came to 14 bases. Germline loops: CDR1 SGHRS, CDR2 YFSETQ. This CDR3 comprises 16 residues. The CDR3 spells CASSLFPGSGQETQYF. CDR3 DNA, as far as it was read: TGCGCCAGCAGCTTGTTTCCAGGGTCGGGCCAAGAGACC.

As regards this clone: The read halts 3 residues ahead of the CDR3 end, with the missing end drawn from the germline J gene. The chain recombines TRBV7-8 with TRBJ1-5; 8 nucleotides line up with TRBD1. This CDR3 spans 15 amino acids. From germline, CDR1 is SGHVS and CDR2 FQNEAQ. J lost 7 bases, V lost 3 bases, and 8 bases had no gene match. This chain's CDR3 is CASSFSQGASQPQHF. The part of the CDR3 DNA that was read is TGTGCCAGCAGCTTCTCGCAGGGGGCATCCCAGCCC.

With respect to this clone: The read halts 3 residues ahead of the CDR3 end, with the missing end drawn from the germline J gene. The chain links TRBV5-1 to TRBJ2-3; 7 positions agree with TRBD2. V was clipped by 0 bases and J by 1 base; unmatched bases: 8. Per the germline V gene, CDR1 is SGHRS and CDR2 is YFSETQ. The CDR3 loop spans 17 amino acids. CDR3 amino acids: CASSLGGGSSGTDTQYF. CDR3 DNA, as far as it was read: TGCGCCAGCAGCTTGGGAGGCGGGAGTAGTGGCACAGATACG.

As concerns this clone: Read coverage stops 3 residues before the CDR3 terminus; the germline J gene supplies the remainder. The chain couples TRBV29-1 to TRBJ2-5, with TRBD2 as a possible D gene (7 bases). Trimming shortened V by 3 bases and J by 3 bases, and 11 bases separated the two germline ends. Germline CDR1 SQVTM, CDR2 ANQGSEA. The CDR3 runs 13 residues. The sequenced part of the CDR3 DNA is TGCAGCGTTGACCAGGGGAGGGAAGAGACC. It yields the protein CSVDQGREET. The full CDR3 protein is CSVDQGREETQYF.

As regards this clone: Read coverage stops 3 residues before the CDR3 terminus; the germline J gene supplies the remainder. The gene calls are TRBV30 and TRBJ2-5; no clear D gene. Germline V gene lookup returns CDR1 GTSNPN and CDR2 SVGIG (reference sequence). Trimming took off 1 base at V and 5 bases at J, with 11 bases between the two ends. CDR3 size: 13 residues. The CDR3 protein is CAWSATPGETQYF. The sequenced part of the CDR3 DNA is TGTGCCTGGAGTGCTACCCCCGGGGAGACC.

Comments on this clone: The read ends 3 residues before the CDR3 terminus; that terminus is restored from the germline J gene. This chain links TRBV6-2 or TRBV6-3 with TRBJ2-7; a possible D gene is TRBD1 (5 bases). CDR1 MNHEY and CDR2 SVGEGT come from the germline V gene. Trimming shortened V by 10 bases and J by 2 bases, and 18 bases separated the two germline ends. The CDR3 sequence is 14 residues long. CDR3 sequence reads: CATLVRPGPYEQYF. Incomplete CDR3 DNA: TGTGCCACCCTTGTGAGGCCAGGGCCCTACGAG.

For this clone: The read is 3 residues too short to cover the CDR3 end, so that end is filled in from the germline J gene. The V call is TRBV30, the J call TRBJ1-2, with 7 bases that match TRBD1. Germline V gives CDR1 GTSNPN, CDR2 SVGIG (reference sequence). This CDR3 is 13 amino acids long. After removal of 8 bases from V and 2 bases from J, the junction contained 8 bases not matched to a gene. This CDR3 is CAGRQGRNYGYTF. The sequenced part of the CDR3 DNA is TGTGCCGGCCGACAGGGTAGGAACTATGGC.